These 5 T cell receptor beta chains originate from one sample sequenced in a study of identical twins. TCRdb used MiXCR to reprocess the 5' RACE reads, holding one entry per CDR3 protein. This table holds around 530,000 distinct CDR3 sequences, over 12% found once. This same sample was also part of a study on yellow fever vaccine responses in identical twins.

The sequenced sample was CD4+ T cells sorted from blood. These receptors were collected from a woman between 18 and 29 years old in good health.

This clonotype was recorded a few times. This sequence joins TRBV28 and TRBJ2-3; D is perhaps TRBD2 (6 bases). CDR1 is MDHEN, CDR2 SYDVKM, per germline. The CDR3 totals 16 residues. V lost 6 bases and J lost 8, with 24 bases in between. In nucleotides, the CDR3 is TGTGCCAGCAGATATACCGGGACTGAACCTGCTGGTACGCAGTATTTT. It codes for CASRYTGTEPAGTQYF.

This clonotype came up a few times. The chain couples TRBV5-1 to TRBJ2-2, with 9 bases lining up with TRBD2. This CDR3 is built from 14 residues. Germline V gene data show CDR1 as SGHRS and CDR2 as YFSETQ. V lost 8 bases, J lost 1 base, and 3 bases stayed unmatched. In DNA form, the CDR3 reads TGCGCCAGTAATAGCGGGGGGAACACCGGGGAGCTGTTTTTT. Amino acids: CASNSGGNTGELFF.

The chain recombines TRBV27 with TRBJ2-3, with TRBD1 matching over 7 bases. The CDR3 covers 16 residues. J lost 1 base, V lost 8 bases, and 12 bases had no gene match. CDR1 is MNHEY and CDR2 is SMNVEV in the germline V gene (reference sequence). The CDR3 sequence: CASAKRGQWGTDTQYF. CDR3 sequence (DNA): TGTGCCAGCGCAAAGAGGGGACAGTGGGGCACAGATACGCAGTATTTT.

This clonotype was counted between two and nine times. The rearrangement joins TRBV24-1 to TRBJ2-1; the match to TRBD1 covers 7 bases. There are 17 residues in the CDR3. Germline V lookup: CDR1 KGHDR, CDR2 SFDVKD. Trimming removed 4 bases from V and 5 bases from J; junction bases left unmatched: 13. CDR3 nucleotides: TGTGCCACCAGTGAGACAGGGTTGGGAACCCTCCACAATGAGCAGTTCTTC. Its translation is CATSETGLGTLHNEQFF.

This clonotype was counted only a few times. The chain joins TRBV6-4 to TRBJ1-6; 8 positions match TRBD1. Germline CDR1 MRHNA, CDR2 SNTAGT. With 0 bases clipped from V and 6 bases from J, the junction kept 10 bases outside the gene matches. CDR3 length equals 18 residues. The CDR3 is CASSDSRRQGAGNSPLHF. Here the CDR3 DNA reads TGTGCCAGCAGTGACTCACGTCGTCAGGGGGCCGGTAATTCACCCCTCCACTTT.